This T cell receptor (beta chain) is from a study of shared clonotypes between healthy human individuals. Combining CD45RO+ cells with CCR7-negative CD45RA+ TemRA cells gave CD8 memory. Clones were sequenced by immunoSEQ multiplex PCR, and TCRdb holds only the in-frame ones, with some missing. Here the sample spans about 320,000 clones, around nine tenths being singletons. Looked up from germline, CDR1 is MGHRA and CDR2 is YSYEKL. CDR3 length: 13 amino acids. Trimming shortened V by 4 bases and J by 5 bases, and 12 bases separated the two germline ends. Material: memory CD8+ T cells sorted from blood. The sample's subset: CD45RO+ cells pooled with CCR7-negative TemRA cells. The TCR was taken from a man in his late teens or twenties in good health. This chain uses TRBV4-1 with TRBJ2-7; D is undetermined. The CDR3 nucleotides are TGCGCCAGCAGCCCTCCCTATCAGCACGAGCAGTACTTC. This encodes CASSPPYQHEQYF.